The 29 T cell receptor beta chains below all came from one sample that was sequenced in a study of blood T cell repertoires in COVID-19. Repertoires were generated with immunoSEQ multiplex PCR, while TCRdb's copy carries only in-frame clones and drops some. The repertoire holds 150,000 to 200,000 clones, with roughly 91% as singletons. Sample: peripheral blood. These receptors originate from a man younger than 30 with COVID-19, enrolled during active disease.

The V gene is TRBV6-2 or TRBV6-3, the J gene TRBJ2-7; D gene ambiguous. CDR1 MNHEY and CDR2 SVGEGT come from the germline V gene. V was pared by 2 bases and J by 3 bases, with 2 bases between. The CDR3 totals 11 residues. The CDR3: CASSYLYEQYF. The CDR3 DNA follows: TGTGCCAGCAGTTACCTCTACGAGCAGTACTTC.

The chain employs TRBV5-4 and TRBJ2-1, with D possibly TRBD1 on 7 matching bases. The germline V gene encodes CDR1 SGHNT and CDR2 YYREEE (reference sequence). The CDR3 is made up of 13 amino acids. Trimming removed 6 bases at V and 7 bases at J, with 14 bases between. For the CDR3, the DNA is TGTGCCAGCACCTGGAGGGGGCTTAATGAGCAGTTCTTC. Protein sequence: CASTWRGLNEQFF.

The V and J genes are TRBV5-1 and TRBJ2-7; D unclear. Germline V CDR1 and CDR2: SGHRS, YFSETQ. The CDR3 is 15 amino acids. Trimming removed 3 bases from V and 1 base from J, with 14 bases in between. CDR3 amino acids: CASSSTHALSYEQYF. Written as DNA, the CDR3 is TGCGCCAGCAGCTCGACACACGCCCTTTCCTACGAGCAGTACTTC.

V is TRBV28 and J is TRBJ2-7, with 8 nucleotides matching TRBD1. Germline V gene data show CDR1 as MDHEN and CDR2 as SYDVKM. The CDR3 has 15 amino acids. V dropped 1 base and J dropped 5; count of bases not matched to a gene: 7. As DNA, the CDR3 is TGTGCCAGCAGTTTATACGGACAGGGTACAAACGAGCAGTACTTC. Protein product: CASSLYGQGTNEQYF.

The CDR3 protein is CASKGYEQYF. CDR3 sequence (DNA): TGTGCCAGCAAGGGGTACGAGCAGTACTTC. The rearrangement links TRBV28 to TRBJ2-7, with D possibly being TRBD1 (5 bases). Germline V gives CDR1 MDHEN, CDR2 SYDVKM. Trimming removed 7 bases from V and 4 bases from J, with 5 bases in between. CDR3 length: 10 residues.

The CDR3 region has the DNA TGTGCCAGCTCACCCGCGGGACTAGCGGGAAGAGGGGTAACAAACATTCAGTACTTC. Translating gives CASSPAGLAGRGVTNIQYF. The chain links TRBV18 to TRBJ2-4, with 13 bases that match TRBD2. The CDR3 extends over 19 amino acids. The trim removed 3 bases at V and 6 bases at J, leaving 14 bases unmatched. The germline V gene encodes CDR1 KGHSH and CDR2 LQKENI.

CDR3 sequence: CASSAGSGLISYEQYF. The CDR3 coding sequence is TGTGCCAGCAGCGCGGGCTCAGGATTAATATCCTACGAGCAGTACTTC. V usage is TRBV7-2 and J usage is TRBJ2-7, with D maybe TRBD2 (5 bases). The V gene lost 5 bases and the J gene lost 1 base, with 18 bases spanning the gap. CDR1 and CDR2 from the germline V gene are SGHTA and FQGNSA. CDR3 length equals 16 residues.

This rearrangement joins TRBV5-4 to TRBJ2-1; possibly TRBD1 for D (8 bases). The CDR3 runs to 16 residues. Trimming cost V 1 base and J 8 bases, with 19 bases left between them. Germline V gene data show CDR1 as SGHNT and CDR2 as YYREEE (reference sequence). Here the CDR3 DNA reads TGTGCCAGCAGCTTGTCTCTTACAGGGGGGAGGGATGAGCAGTTCTTC. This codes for CASSLSLTGGRDEQFF.

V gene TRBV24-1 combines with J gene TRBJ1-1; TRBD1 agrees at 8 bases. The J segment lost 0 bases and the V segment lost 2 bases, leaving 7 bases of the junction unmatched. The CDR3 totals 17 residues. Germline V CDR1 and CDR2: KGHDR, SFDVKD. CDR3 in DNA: TGTGCCACCAGTGATTCAGGGGCACAGGGGGTGAACACTGAAGCTTTCTTT. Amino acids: CATSDSGAQGVNTEAFF.

For the CDR3, the DNA is TGTGCCAGCAGTTACTCGGAACAGGGATTTCAAGAGACCCAGTACTTC. Residues: CASSYSEQGFQETQYF. The genes are TRBV6-5 and TRBJ2-5, with D tentatively TRBD1 (6 bases). Deletions cut 0 bases from V and 2 bases from J, with 13 bases between. Per germline, CDR1 MNHEY and CDR2 SVGAGI. The CDR3 has 16 residues.

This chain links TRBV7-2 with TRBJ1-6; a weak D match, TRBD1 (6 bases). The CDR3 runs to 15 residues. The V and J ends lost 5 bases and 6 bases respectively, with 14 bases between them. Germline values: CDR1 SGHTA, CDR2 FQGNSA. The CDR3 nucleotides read TGTGCCAGCAGCCGTACAGGGAACAGTAATTCACCCCTCCACTTT. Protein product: CASSRTGNSNSPLHF.

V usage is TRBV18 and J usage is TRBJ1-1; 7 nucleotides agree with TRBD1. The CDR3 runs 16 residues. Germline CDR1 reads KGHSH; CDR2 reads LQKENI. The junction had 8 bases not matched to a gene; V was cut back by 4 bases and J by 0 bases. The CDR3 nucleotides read TGTGCCAGCTCACTCCGACAGGGAGGCATGAACACTGAAGCTTTCTTT. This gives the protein CASSLRQGGMNTEAFF.

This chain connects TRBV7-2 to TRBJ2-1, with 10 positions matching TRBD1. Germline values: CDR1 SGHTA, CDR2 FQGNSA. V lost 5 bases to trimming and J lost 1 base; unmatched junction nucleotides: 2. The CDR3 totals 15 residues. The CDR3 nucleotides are TGTGCCAGCAGCCAGGACAGGGGGTCCTACAATGAGCAGTTCTTC. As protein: CASSQDRGSYNEQFF.

In DNA form, the CDR3 reads TGTGCCAGCAGGCGCCGGGACAGGGGGCATGGCTACACCTTC. It specifies CASRRRDRGHGYTF. The chain is built from TRBV6-5 and TRBJ1-2, with 12 bases that match TRBD1. With 6 bases clipped from V and 6 bases from J, the junction kept 5 bases outside the gene matches. Germline assignment: CDR1 MNHEY and CDR2 SVGAGI. The CDR3 totals 14 residues.

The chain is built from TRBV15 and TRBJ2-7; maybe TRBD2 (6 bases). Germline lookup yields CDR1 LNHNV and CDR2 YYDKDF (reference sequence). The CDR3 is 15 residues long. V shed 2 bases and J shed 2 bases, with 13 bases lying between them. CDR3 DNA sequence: TGTGCCACCAGCAGAATTAGCGGCCGCCCCTACGAGCAGTACTTC. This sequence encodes CATSRISGRPYEQYF.

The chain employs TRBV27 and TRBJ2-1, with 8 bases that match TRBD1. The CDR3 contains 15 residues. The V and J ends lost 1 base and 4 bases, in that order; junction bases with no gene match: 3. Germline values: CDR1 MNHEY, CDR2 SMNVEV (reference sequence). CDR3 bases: TGTGCCAGCAGTTTATATACAGGGGGGTACAATGAGCAGTTCTTC. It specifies CASSLYTGGYNEQFF.

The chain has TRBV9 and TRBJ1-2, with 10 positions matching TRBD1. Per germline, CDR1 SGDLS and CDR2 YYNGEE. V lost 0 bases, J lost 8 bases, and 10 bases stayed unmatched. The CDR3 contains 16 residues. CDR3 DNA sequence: TGTGCCAGCAGCGTAGCCGAGACAGGGGGCGCTTACGGCTACACCTTC. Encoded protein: CASSVAETGGAYGYTF.

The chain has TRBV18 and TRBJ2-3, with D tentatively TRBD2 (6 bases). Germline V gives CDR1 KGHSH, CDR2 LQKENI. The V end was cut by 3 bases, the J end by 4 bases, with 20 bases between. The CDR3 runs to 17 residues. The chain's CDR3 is CASSPPRGVEQADTQYF. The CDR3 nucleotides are TGTGCCAGCTCACCCCCGCGGGGCGTAGAGCAAGCAGATACGCAGTATTTT.

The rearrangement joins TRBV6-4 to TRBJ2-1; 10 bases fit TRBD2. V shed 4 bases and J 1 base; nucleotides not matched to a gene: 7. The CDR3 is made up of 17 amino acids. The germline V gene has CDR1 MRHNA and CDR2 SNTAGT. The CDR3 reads CASSASGRVGSYNEQFF. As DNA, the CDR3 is TGTGCCAGCAGTGCGAGCGGGAGGGTCGGTTCCTACAATGAGCAGTTCTTC.

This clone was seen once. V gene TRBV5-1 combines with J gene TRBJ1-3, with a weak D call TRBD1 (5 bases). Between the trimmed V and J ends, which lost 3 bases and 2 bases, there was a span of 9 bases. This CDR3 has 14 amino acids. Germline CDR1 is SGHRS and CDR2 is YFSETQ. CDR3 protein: CASSSQGPGNTIYF. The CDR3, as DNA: TGCGCCAGCAGCTCGCAGGGTCCTGGAAACACCATATATTTT.

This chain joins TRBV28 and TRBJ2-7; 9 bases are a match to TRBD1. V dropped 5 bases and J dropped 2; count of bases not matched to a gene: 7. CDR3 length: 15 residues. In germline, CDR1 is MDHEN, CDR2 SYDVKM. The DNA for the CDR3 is TGTGCCAGCAGTCCCGGGACAGGGAGGCCCTACGAGCAGTACTTC. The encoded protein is CASSPGTGRPYEQYF.

CDR3 DNA: TGCGCCAGCAGCCTAAGTCTCATAGATGAGCAGTACTTC. Protein product: CASSLSLIDEQYF. The chain links TRBV4-1 to TRBJ2-7; D is unclear. CDR1 and CDR2 (germline): MGHRA, YSYEKL. The CDR3 runs 13 residues. V shed 4 bases and J shed 7 bases, with 14 bases lying between them.

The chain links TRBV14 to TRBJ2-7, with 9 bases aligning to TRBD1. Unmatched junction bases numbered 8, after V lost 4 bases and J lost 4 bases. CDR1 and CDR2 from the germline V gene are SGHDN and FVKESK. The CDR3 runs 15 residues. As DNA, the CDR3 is TGTGCCAGCAGCCCCGGGACAGGGATCTTGTACGAGCAGTACTTC. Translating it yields CASSPGTGILYEQYF.

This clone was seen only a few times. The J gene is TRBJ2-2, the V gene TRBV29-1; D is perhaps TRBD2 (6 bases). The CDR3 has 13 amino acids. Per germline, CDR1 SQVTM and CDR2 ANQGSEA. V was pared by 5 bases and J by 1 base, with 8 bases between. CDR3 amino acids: CSVRRENTGELFF. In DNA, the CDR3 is TGCAGCGTTCGGCGGGAGAACACCGGGGAGCTGTTTTTT.

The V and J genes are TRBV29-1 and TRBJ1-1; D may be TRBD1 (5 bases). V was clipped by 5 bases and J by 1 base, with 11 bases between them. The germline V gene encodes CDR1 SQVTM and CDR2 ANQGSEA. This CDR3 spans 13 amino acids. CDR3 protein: CSVRLGGNTEAFF. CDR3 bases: TGCAGCGTTCGACTCGGGGGGAACACTGAAGCTTTCTTT.

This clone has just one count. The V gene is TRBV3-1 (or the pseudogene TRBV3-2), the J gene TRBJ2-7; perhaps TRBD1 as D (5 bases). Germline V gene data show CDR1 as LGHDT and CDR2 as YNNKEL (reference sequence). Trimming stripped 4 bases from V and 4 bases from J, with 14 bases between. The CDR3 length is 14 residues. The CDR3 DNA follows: TGTGCCAGCAGCCCGGCAGGGTGGAGTTACGAGCAGTACTTC. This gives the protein CASSPAGWSYEQYF.

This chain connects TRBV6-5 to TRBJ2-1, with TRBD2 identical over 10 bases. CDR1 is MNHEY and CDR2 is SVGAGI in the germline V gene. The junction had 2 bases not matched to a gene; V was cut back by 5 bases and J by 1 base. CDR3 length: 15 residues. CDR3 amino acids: CASSIAGGSYNEQFF. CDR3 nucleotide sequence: TGTGCCAGCAGTATAGCGGGAGGTTCCTACAATGAGCAGTTCTTC.

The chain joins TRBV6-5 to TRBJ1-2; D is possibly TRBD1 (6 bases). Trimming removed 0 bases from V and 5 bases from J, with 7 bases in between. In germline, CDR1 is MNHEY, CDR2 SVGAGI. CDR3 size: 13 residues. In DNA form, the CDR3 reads TGTGCCAGCAGTTACTCCAGGGGATATGGCTACACCTTC. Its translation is CASSYSRGYGYTF.

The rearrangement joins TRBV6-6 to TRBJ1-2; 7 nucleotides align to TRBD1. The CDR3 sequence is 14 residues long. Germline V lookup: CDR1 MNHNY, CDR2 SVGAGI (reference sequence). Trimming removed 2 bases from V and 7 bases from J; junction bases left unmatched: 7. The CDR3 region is CASSYQDRPSGYTF. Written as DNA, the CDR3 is TGTGCCAGCAGTTACCAGGACAGGCCCAGTGGCTACACCTTC.